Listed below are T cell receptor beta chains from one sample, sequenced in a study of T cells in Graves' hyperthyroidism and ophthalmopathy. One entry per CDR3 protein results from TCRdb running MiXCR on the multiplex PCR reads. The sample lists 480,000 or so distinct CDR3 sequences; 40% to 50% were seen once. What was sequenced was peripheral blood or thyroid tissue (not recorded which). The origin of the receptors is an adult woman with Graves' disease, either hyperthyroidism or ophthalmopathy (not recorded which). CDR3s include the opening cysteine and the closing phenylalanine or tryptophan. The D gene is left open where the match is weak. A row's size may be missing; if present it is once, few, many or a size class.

CASSPITNRQAHGGYTF	TGCGCCAGCAGCCCAATCACCAACCGACAGGCCCACGGGGGCTACACCTTC	TRBV5-1	TRBJ1-2	17	.	many
CAINPGGPSANEQFF	TGTGCCATCAACCCTGGAGGGCCCTCGGCGAATGAGCAGTTCTTC	TRBV10-3	TRBJ2-1	15	.	.
CASTRTADYEQYF	TGTGCCAGCACAAGGACTGCAGACTACGAGCAGTACTTC	TRBV12-3/TRBV12-4	TRBJ2-7	13	.	.
CASSTPGGWETQYF	TGTGCCAGCAGCACCCCCGGGGGCTGGGAGACCCAGTACTTC	TRBV7-2	TRBJ2-5	14	.	.
CASRDWGNTIYF	TGTGCCAGCAGAGATTGGGGAAACACCATATATTTT	TRBV6-1	TRBJ1-3	12	.	.
CSAADRAGGPQHF	TGCAGTGCTGCGGACAGGGCGGGAGGGCCCCAGCATTTT	TRBV20-1	TRBJ1-5	13	TRBD1	.
CATSRYRGDLNQHF	TGTGCCACCAGCAGGTACAGGGGCGATCTAAACCAGCATTTT	TRBV15	TRBJ1-5	14	TRBD1	.
CATSRERVVSEQYF	TGTGCCACCAGCAGAGAGAGGGTTGTGAGCGAGCAGTACTTC	TRBV15	TRBJ2-7	14	.	.
CAILREYGNTIYF	TGTGCCATCCTCAGGGAATACGGAAACACCATATATTTT	TRBV7-9	TRBJ1-3	13	.	few
CAISDRTGGNEQYF	TGTGCCATCAGTGACAGGACAGGGGGCAACGAGCAGTACTTC	TRBV10-3	TRBJ2-7	14	TRBD1	few
CASSEEPTGTYGYTF	TGTGCCAGCAGTGAAGAACCGACAGGGACCTATGGCTACACCTTC	TRBV6-1	TRBJ1-2	15	TRBD1	few
CASSPRPGLAEQYF	TGCGCCAGCAGCCCCCGACCGGGACTAGCGGAGCAGTACTTC	TRBV5-1	TRBJ2-7	14	TRBD2	.
CSASFHAGGYTF	TGCAGTGCATCCTTTCACGCGGGGGGCTACACCTTC	TRBV20-1	TRBJ1-2	12	.	.
CASRVGGAETQYF	TGTGCCAGCAGAGTTGGGGGGGCCGAGACCCAGTACTTC	TRBV2	TRBJ2-5	13	.	.
CASSTPDRPNTEAFF	TGCGCCAGCAGCACCCCGGACAGACCGAACACTGAAGCTTTCTTT	TRBV5-1	TRBJ1-1	15	.	.
CASGLQGSGAEAFF	TGTGCCAGCGGACTACAGGGGAGCGGCGCTGAAGCTTTCTTT	TRBV27	TRBJ1-1	14	TRBD1	few
CASSRGYNYGQYF	TGTGCCAGCAGCAGGGGGTATAACTACGGGCAGTACTTC	TRBV11-2	TRBJ2-7	13	.	.
CASSEAGADFKPQHF	TGTGCCAGCAGTGAAGCAGGGGCTGATTTCAAGCCCCAGCATTTT	TRBV2	TRBJ1-5	15	.	many
CAISESSLVSYEQYF	TGTGCCATCAGTGAGTCTTCCCTAGTATCCTACGAGCAGTACTTC	TRBV10-3	TRBJ2-7	15	.	few
CSARGNLGLADYEQYF	TGCAGTGCTAGAGGAAACCTGGGACTAGCGGACTACGAGCAGTACTTC	TRBV20-1	TRBJ2-7	16	TRBD2	.
CASSLDAQPHF	TGTGCCAGCAGCTTGGACGCCCAGCCCCACTTC	TRBV5-6	TRBJ1-2	11	.	.
CASSLIGGAGSQPQHF	TGTGCCAGTAGTCTCATAGGGGGGGCAGGGTCTCAGCCCCAGCATTTT	TRBV19	TRBJ1-5	16	.	many
CSVRLGANTGELFF	TGCAGCGTCCGTCTGGGGGCGAACACCGGGGAGCTGTTTTTT	TRBV29-1	TRBJ2-2	14	.	.
CASSPFGQGAGGYTF	TGTGCCAGCAGCCCCTTCGGACAGGGGGCAGGTGGCTACACCTTC	TRBV7-9	TRBJ1-2	15	TRBD1	.
CASKTGRGTEAFF	TGTGCCAGCAAGACAGGGCGGGGCACTGAAGCTTTCTTT	TRBV6-1	TRBJ1-1	13	TRBD1	.
CSARWTNSNQPQHF	TGCAGTGCTAGATGGACAAATAGCAATCAGCCCCAGCATTTT	TRBV20-1	TRBJ1-5	14	.	many
CASSYGLGAGTQYF	TGTGCCAGCAGTTACGGACTGGGCGCCGGGACCCAGTACTTC	TRBV12-3/TRBV12-4	TRBJ2-5	14	.	many
CSARWYNEQFF	TGCAGTGCTAGGTGGTACAATGAGCAGTTCTTC	TRBV20-1	TRBJ2-1	11	.	once
CSVDDRQNEKLFF	TGCAGCGTTGATGACAGACAAAATGAAAAACTGTTTTTT	TRBV29-1	TRBJ1-4	13	.	few
CASSLTKASEKLFF	TGCGCCAGCAGCTTGACGAAGGCGAGTGAAAAACTGTTTTTT	TRBV5-1	TRBJ1-4	14	.	.
CASTRQGSGANVLTF	TGTGCCAGCACTAGACAGGGCTCTGGGGCCAACGTCCTGACTTTC	TRBV2	TRBJ2-6	15	TRBD1	many
CASSYLGGSPLHF	TGTGCCAGCAGTTACTTAGGGGGATCACCCCTCCACTTT	TRBV6-2/TRBV6-3	TRBJ1-6	13	.	many
CASSPRTATYEQYF	TGTGCCAGCAGCCCAAGGACAGCTACCTACGAGCAGTACTTC	TRBV9	TRBJ2-7	14	.	.
CASSIIGQAEAFF	TGTGCCAGTAGTATAATAGGGCAGGCTGAAGCTTTCTTT	TRBV19	TRBJ1-1	13	.	.
CATYGHGYGYTF	TGTGCCACCTACGGACACGGCTATGGCTACACCTTC	TRBV28	TRBJ1-2	12	.	.
CSQEGTGREGYEQYF	TGCAGCCAAGAAGGAACTGGGCGGGAGGGCTACGAGCAGTACTTC	TRBV29-1	TRBJ2-7	15	TRBD2	.
CSARGSGRAETQYF	TGCAGTGCTAGAGGTAGCGGGAGGGCGGAGACCCAGTACTTC	TRBV20-1	TRBJ2-5	14	TRBD2	.
CASSIGQAGGEGAQYF	TGTGCCAGCAGCATCGGACAGGCAGGGGGCGAGGGGGCCCAGTACTTC	TRBV7-8	TRBJ2-5	16	TRBD1	.
CASSLSMRSGANVLTF	TGTGCCAGCAGTTTGAGTATGCGCTCTGGGGCCAACGTCCTGACTTTC	TRBV27	TRBJ2-6	16	.	few
CARDRASYQETQYF	TGTGCCAGAGACAGGGCATCGTACCAAGAGACCCAGTACTTC	TRBV13	TRBJ2-5	14	TRBD1	.
CASSSIGDGAARSF	TGTGCCAGCTCCTCCATTGGGGACGGGGCCGCCCGGAGTTTT	TRBV7-2	TRBJ1-3	14	.	many
CAWSVIGTGQGYTF	TGTGCCTGGAGTGTAATCGGGACAGGGCAAGGCTACACCTTC	TRBV30	TRBJ1-2	14	TRBD1	.
CSVEERDYHNYGYTF	TGCAGCGTTGAAGAGAGGGATTACCATAACTATGGCTACACCTTC	TRBV29-1	TRBJ1-2	15	.	many
CSVEADDRRAFF	TGCAGCGTTGAAGCTGACGACCGAAGGGCTTTCTTT	TRBV29-1	TRBJ1-1	12	.	many
CASRPSGPAKYF	TGTGCCAGCAGGCCCTCGGGACCAGCTAAGTACTTC	TRBV6-6	TRBJ2-5	12	.	many
CSVELGGAGTEAFF	TGCAGCGTTGAATTGGGGGGGGCGGGCACTGAAGCTTTCTTT	TRBV29-1	TRBJ1-1	14	.	few
CASSIGQDLKETQYF	TGTGCCAGTAGTATAGGACAAGACCTAAAAGAGACCCAGTACTTC	TRBV19	TRBJ2-5	15	.	.
CAISSQEGTEAFF	TGTGCCATCAGCTCACAGGAGGGCACTGAAGCTTTCTTT	TRBV10-3	TRBJ1-1	13	.	.
CSEKEGNTEAFF	TGCAGCGAGAAGGAGGGGAACACTGAAGCTTTCTTT	TRBV29-1	TRBJ1-1	12	.	many
CASSQIGGHQPQHF	TGTGCCAGCAGTCAAATAGGTGGTCATCAGCCCCAGCATTTT	TRBV12-3/TRBV12-4	TRBJ1-5	14	.	.
CSLVGGLSNQPQHF	TGCAGCTTAGTGGGGGGCCTAAGCAATCAGCCCCAGCATTTT	TRBV29-1	TRBJ1-5	14	.	.
CAAGLAGLQETQYF	TGTGCCGCGGGACTAGCGGGCCTCCAAGAGACCCAGTACTTC	TRBV11-2	TRBJ2-5	14	TRBD2	.
CASSSQGAGGPGANVLTF	TGTGCCAGCAGCTCCCAGGGAGCGGGAGGGCCTGGGGCCAACGTCCTGACTTTC	TRBV7-2	TRBJ2-6	18	TRBD2	.
CASSSLGQGVFGQPQHF	TGTGCCAGCAGTTCACTGGGACAGGGGGTCTTTGGTCAGCCCCAGCATTTT	TRBV6-2/TRBV6-3	TRBJ1-5	17	TRBD1	few
CASSLRDMSDQPQHF	TGTGCCAGCAGCTTACGGGACATGAGTGATCAGCCCCAGCATTTT	TRBV7-8	TRBJ1-5	15	.	few
CASSEAIEAGYEQYF	TGTGCCAGCAGCGAAGCCATAGAAGCTGGGTACGAGCAGTACTTC	TRBV7-2	TRBJ2-7	15	.	many
CASSYMNTEAFF	TGTGCCAGCAGCTACATGAACACTGAAGCTTTCTTT	TRBV14	TRBJ1-1	12	.	.
CASSLVGYRVEFEQYF	TGCGCCAGCAGCTTGGTCGGGTACAGGGTGGAATTTGAGCAGTACTTC	TRBV5-1	TRBJ2-5	16	.	.
CASRKLDREFRYEGELFF	TGTGCCAGCAGAAAACTTGACAGGGAATTTCGGTATGAAGGGGAGCTGTTTTTT	TRBV4-2	TRBJ2-2	18	TRBD1	.